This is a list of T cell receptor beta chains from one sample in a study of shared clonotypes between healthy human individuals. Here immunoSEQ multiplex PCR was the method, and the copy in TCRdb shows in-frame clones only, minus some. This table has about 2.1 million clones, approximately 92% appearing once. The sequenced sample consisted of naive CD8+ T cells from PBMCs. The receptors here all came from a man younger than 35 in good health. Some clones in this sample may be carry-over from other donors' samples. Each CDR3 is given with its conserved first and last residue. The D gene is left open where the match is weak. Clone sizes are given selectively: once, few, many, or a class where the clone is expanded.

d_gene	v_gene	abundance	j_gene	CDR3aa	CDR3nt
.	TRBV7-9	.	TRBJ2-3	CASSQGPQSTDTQYF	TGTGCCAGCAGTCAGGGGCCCCAAAGCACAGATACGCAGTATTTT
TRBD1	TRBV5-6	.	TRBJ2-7	CASGTGNHEQYF	TGTGCCAGCGGGACAGGGAACCACGAGCAGTACTTC
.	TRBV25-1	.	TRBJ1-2	CATEGAPYGYTF	TGTGCCACGGAGGGAGCTCCGTATGGCTACACCTTC
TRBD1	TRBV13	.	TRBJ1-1	CASSPRDREVEFAEAFF	TGTGCCAGCAGCCCGAGGGACAGGGAGGTGGAGTTCGCTGAAGCTTTCTTT
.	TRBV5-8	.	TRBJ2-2	CASTLGGDTGELFF	TGTGCCAGCACCCTGGGCGGGGACACCGGGGAGCTGTTTTTT
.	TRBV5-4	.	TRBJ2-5	CASSLGTWGQETQYF	TGTGCCAGCAGCTTGGGGACGTGGGGCCAAGAGACCCAGTACTTC
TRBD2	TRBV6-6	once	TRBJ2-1	CASNKIGLAGYNEQFF	TGTGCCAGCAACAAAATAGGACTAGCGGGTTACAATGAGCAGTTCTTC
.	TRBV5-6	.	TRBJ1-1	CASSLGGRKAFF	TGTGCCAGCAGCTTGGGAGGAAGGAAAGCTTTCTTT
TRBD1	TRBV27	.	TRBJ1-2	CASSLLTGGRGSRGLYGYTF	TGTGCCAGCAGTTTACTTACAGGGGGCAGGGGATCCAGGGGCCTATATGGCTACACCTTC
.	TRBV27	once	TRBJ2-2	CASSLGAGTNTGELFF	TGTGCCAGCAGTTTAGGTGCAGGGACTAACACCGGGGAGCTGTTTTTT
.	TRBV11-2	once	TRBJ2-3	CASSLLTGLRSDTQYF	TGTGCCAGCAGCTTACTGACGGGACTCCGATCGGATACGCAGTATTTT
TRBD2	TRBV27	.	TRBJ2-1	CASSQRLAGYNEQFF	TGTGCCAGCAGTCAGAGACTAGCGGGGTACAATGAGCAGTTCTTC
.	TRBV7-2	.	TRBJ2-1	CASSAVGGGYNEQFF	TGTGCCAGCAGCGCCGTCGGAGGGGGCTACAATGAGCAGTTCTTC
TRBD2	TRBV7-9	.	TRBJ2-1	CASTQSDGGRSGNEQFF	TGTGCCAGCACACAGTCAGATGGCGGGAGGTCGGGCAATGAGCAGTTCTTC
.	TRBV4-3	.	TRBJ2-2	CASSIKQGNTGELFF	TGCGCCAGCAGCATCAAACAGGGGAACACCGGGGAGCTGTTTTTT